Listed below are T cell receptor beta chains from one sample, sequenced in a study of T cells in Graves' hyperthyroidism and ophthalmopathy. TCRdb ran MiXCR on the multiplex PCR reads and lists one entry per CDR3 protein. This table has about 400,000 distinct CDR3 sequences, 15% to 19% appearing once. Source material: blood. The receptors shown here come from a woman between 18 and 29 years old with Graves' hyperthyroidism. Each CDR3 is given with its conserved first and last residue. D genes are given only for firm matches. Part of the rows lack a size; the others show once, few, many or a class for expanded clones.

TGTGCCAGCAGCCTCCGTGGCGCGGTTTCCTACGAGCAGTACTTC | CASSLRGAVSYEQYF | TRBJ2-7 | NA | NA | TRBV3-1
TGCGCCAGCAGCTTAGACAGGGGGCCGAACACCGGGGAGCTGTTTTTT | CASSLDRGPNTGELFF | TRBJ2-2 | many | TRBD1 | TRBV5-1
TGTGCCAGCAGACTATACAATGAGCAGTTCTTC | CASRLYNEQFF | TRBJ2-1 | many | NA | TRBV6-2/TRBV6-3
TGCAGCGTTGAAGACAGGGACAGGGGACTTTATGGCTACACCTTC | CSVEDRDRGLYGYTF | TRBJ1-2 | few | TRBD1 | TRBV29-1
TGTGCCAGCAGCCCATCCTCGGGCAGGGGGCATCAGCCCCAGCATTTT | CASSPSSGRGHQPQHF | TRBJ1-5 | many | TRBD1 | TRBV11-2
TGTGCCAGCAGCACGACAGAACAAGAGACCCAGTACTTC | CASSTTEQETQYF | TRBJ2-5 | many | NA | TRBV7-8
TGTGCCAGTAGGGGGACAGGGGTGGACGAGCAGTACTTC | CASRGTGVDEQYF | TRBJ2-7 | few | TRBD1 | TRBV19
TGTGCCAGCAGCCGTAGGCGGGAAGTAGCTAACTATGGCTACACCTTC | CASSRRREVANYGYTF | TRBJ1-2 | NA | NA | TRBV12-3/TRBV12-4
TGCAGTGCTAGAGGCGGGGGTACTAGCACAGATACGCAGTATTTT | CSARGGGTSTDTQYF | TRBJ2-3 | many | TRBD2 | TRBV20-1
TGCGCCAGCAGCGTCACCAGGGACAGCCCCTACGAGCAGTACTTC | CASSVTRDSPYEQYF | TRBJ2-7 | many | TRBD1 | TRBV5-1
TGTGCCTGGAGTACGGACCAGGGATCCTACAATGAGCAGTTCTTC | CAWSTDQGSYNEQFF | TRBJ2-1 | few | NA | TRBV30
TGTGCCAGCAGTCCCTCAATATGGGGGGTTAGAAACACCATATATTTT | CASSPSIWGVRNTIYF | TRBJ1-3 | few | NA | TRBV12-3/TRBV12-4
TGCGCCAGCAGCCAAGAGGCGCGGGTAGGGGCCACCGGGGAGCTGTTTTTT | CASSQEARVGATGELFF | TRBJ2-2 | few | NA | TRBV4-1
TGTGCCAGCAAGGGTAGCGGATCCCAAGAGACCCAGTACTTC | CASKGSGSQETQYF | TRBJ2-5 | many | NA | TRBV2
TGTGCCAGCAGCTTAGAGGCTAACCCCCACTACTACGAGCAGTACTTC | CASSLEANPHYYEQYF | TRBJ2-7 | many | NA | TRBV7-3
TGTGCCTGGAGTGTACTAGAAGGCAGGGGATTGGGTAATGGCTACACCTTC | CAWSVLEGRGLGNGYTF | TRBJ1-2 | many | NA | TRBV30
TGTGCCAGCAGTGAAGCTAGCGGGAGCCCAGATACGCAGTATTTT | CASSEASGSPDTQYF | TRBJ2-3 | many | TRBD2 | TRBV6-1
TGCGCCAGCAGCTATGCAGGGATAATAAACACTGAAGCTTTCTTT | CASSYAGIINTEAFF | TRBJ1-1 | NA | NA | TRBV5-1
TGTGCCAGCAGCTTGGGGACATGGGTGCGCTACACCTTC | CASSLGTWVRYTF | TRBJ1-2 | NA | NA | TRBV5-5
TGTGCCACCAGTGATTTCTCCCGCTCTCAGTACTTC | CATSDFSRSQYF | TRBJ2-5 | many | NA | TRBV24-1
TGCGCCAGCAGCCAAGAAGACGCGGGGACAGATACGCAGTATTTT | CASSQEDAGTDTQYF | TRBJ2-3 | few | NA | TRBV4-1
TGTGCCAGCAGATCTCCTGAACGTTACTATGGCTACACCTTC | CASRSPERYYGYTF | TRBJ1-2 | once | NA | TRBV28
TGTGCCAGCAAGATCGACAGGAACACCGGGGAGCTGTTTTTT | CASKIDRNTGELFF | TRBJ2-2 | many | NA | TRBV2
TGTGCTAGCAGCTCGGAGGGTGGGGGCGCTTTTTCAGAGACCCAGTACTTC | CASSSEGGGAFSETQYF | TRBJ2-5 | few | NA | TRBV7-7
TGTGCCAGCAGCCAAGGGTACACGACAGGGAGTGTCACTGAAGCTTTCTTT | CASSQGYTTGSVTEAFF | TRBJ1-1 | many | TRBD1 | TRBV4-2
TGCAGTGCTACCGGGGCGCAAAATGAAAAACTGTTTTTT | CSATGAQNEKLFF | TRBJ1-4 | NA | NA | TRBV20-1
TGTGCCAGCAGCTTAGTCGACGACAGCGAAAAACTGTTTTTT | CASSLVDDSEKLFF | TRBJ1-4 | few | NA | TRBV7-9
TGTGCCAGCAGTCGTGGGGGGGTGTATGGCTACACCTTC | CASSRGGVYGYTF | TRBJ1-2 | many | NA | TRBV27
TGCGCCAGCAGCCAAGTAACTGGGGGATACTCACCCCTCCACTTT | CASSQVTGGYSPLHF | TRBJ1-6 | NA | NA | TRBV4-1
TGTGCCAGCAGCTTCATGGGTGGGGATGAGCAGTTCTTC | CASSFMGGDEQFF | TRBJ2-1 | many | NA | TRBV5-8
TGTGCCAGCAGCTGCGGGGGGGCGCGGGAGCAGTACTTC | CASSCGGAREQYF | TRBJ2-7 | many | TRBD2 | TRBV7-9
TGCGCCAGCACCGTGACCGGAGACAGGGCATCACCCCTCCACTTT | CASTVTGDRASPLHF | TRBJ1-6 | few | TRBD1 | TRBV5-1
TGTGCCAGCAGTTACTCGCGCGTACTGAACACTGAAGCTTTCTTT | CASSYSRVLNTEAFF | TRBJ1-1 | many | NA | TRBV6-2/TRBV6-3
TGTGCCAGCAGCTTTGCGAGGGCCGGGACAGAGGTTTCACCCCTCCACTTT | CASSFARAGTEVSPLHF | TRBJ1-6 | many | TRBD1 | TRBV7-3
TGTGCCAGCAGTTTGGGACTACAAGGCGACTATGGCTACACCTTC | CASSLGLQGDYGYTF | TRBJ1-2 | many | NA | TRBV12-3/TRBV12-4
TGCGCCAGCAGCCAAGACCCGGGGGGCCGGGCCGGGGAGCTGTTTTTT | CASSQDPGGRAGELFF | TRBJ2-2 | many | NA | TRBV4-1
TGTGCCAGCACCTCGGGGGGACTCACCGGGGAGCTGTTTTTT | CASTSGGLTGELFF | TRBJ2-2 | NA | TRBD2 | TRBV6-1
TGTGCCACCCGACCTGGGAACACTGAAGCTTTCTTT | CATRPGNTEAFF | TRBJ1-1 | many | NA | TRBV19
TGCAGCGCCTCCTCGGAGGGTCTAAGCTACGAGCAGTACTTC | CSASSEGLSYEQYF | TRBJ2-7 | few | NA | TRBV29-1
TGTGCCAGCAGCCCGGACAGGGGCGGCACAGATACGCAGTATTTT | CASSPDRGGTDTQYF | TRBJ2-3 | many | TRBD1 | TRBV2
TGTGCCAGCAGCGGATGGACAGGCGGGGATACGCAGTATTTT | CASSGWTGGDTQYF | TRBJ2-3 | many | TRBD1 | TRBV7-8
TGCAGCGTAGGACAGGGGGCAGGGAACACCGGGGAGCTGTTTTTT | CSVGQGAGNTGELFF | TRBJ2-2 | many | TRBD1 | TRBV29-1
TGTGCCAGCAGCTTAGCCGGACGGAGGGAAGATACGCAGTATTTT | CASSLAGRREDTQYF | TRBJ2-3 | many | NA | TRBV7-8
TGCGCCAGCAGCCCCGTAGGGGGGAGGGACAATGAGCAGTTCTTC | CASSPVGGRDNEQFF | TRBJ2-1 | NA | NA | TRBV4-1
TGTGCCACGGGACCGAGCTCCTACGAGCAGTACTTC | CATGPSSYEQYF | TRBJ2-7 | many | NA | TRBV10-3
TGTGCCAGCAGTACCAACGGACAGGGGTACGAGCAGTACTTC | CASSTNGQGYEQYF | TRBJ2-7 | many | TRBD1 | TRBV12-3/TRBV12-4
TGTGCCAGCAGTTCACCCCTGGACAGGGCAGGGGATACAGATACGCAGTATTTT | CASSSPLDRAGDTDTQYF | TRBJ2-3 | many | TRBD1 | TRBV28
TGCAGTGCTGCTGGGACAGACGGAGGAGAGACCCAGTACTTC | CSAAGTDGGETQYF | TRBJ2-5 | many | TRBD1 | TRBV20-1
TGTGCCAGCAGTCACAGCGGCGGTACGCAGTATTTT | CASSHSGGTQYF | TRBJ2-3 | NA | NA | TRBV28
TGTGCCACCCCCCTGGGGGAAGGCTACACCTTC | CATPLGEGYTF | TRBJ1-2 | many | NA | TRBV28
TGTGCCAGCAGGGTTCGGACTAATTACAATGAGCAGTTCTTC | CASRVRTNYNEQFF | TRBJ2-1 | many | NA | TRBV7-9
TGTGCCACCAGTGATTTAGGACAGAACAATCAGCCCCAGCATTTT | CATSDLGQNNQPQHF | TRBJ1-5 | many | NA | TRBV24-1
TGCAGCGTCCGGGGGGGAGACTCTTACGAGCAGTACTTC | CSVRGGDSYEQYF | TRBJ2-7 | many | TRBD2 | TRBV29-1